This T cell receptor (beta chain) is drawn from a study of CD8 T cells in Susac syndrome. The CDR3 sequence is 16 residues long. Between the trimmed V and J ends, which lost 0 bases and 3 bases, there was a span of 15 bases. Germline values: CDR1 KGHSH, CDR2 LQKENI. Random hexamers were used to reverse transcribe the RNA input (roughly 0.5 to 1 ug). TCRdb re-analysed the immunoSEQ multiplex PCR reads in MiXCR, keeping a single row per CDR3 protein. The data contain about 300,000 distinct CDR3 sequences, around nine tenths of them seen just once; the ten biggest clones take up around 0.2%. This clonotype originated in a human donor with multiple sclerosis. The sample was CD8+ T cells from PBMCs. The chain links TRBV18 to TRBJ2-7; the D gene is possibly TRBD1 (6 bases). CDR3 residues: CASSPPLGKGGYEQYF. In DNA form, the CDR3 reads TGTGCCAGCTCACCACCATTGGGAAAAGGGGGCTACGAGCAGTACTTC.